This is a list of T cell receptor beta chains from one sample in a study of T cell responses to AZD1222 COVID-19 vaccine. The repertoire was sequenced with immunoSEQ multiplex PCR; TCRdb's copy has only in-frame clones and lacks some. The table lists over 150,000 clones, 80% to 90% of them singletons. This sample comprised peripheral blood, obtained on day 0 of AZD1222 vaccination. The receptors originated from an adult in good health. The CDR3 runs from the conserved cysteine through the conserved F or W. D genes are given only for firm matches. Clone size is not always given. Where it is, it says once, few, many or a class for expanded clones.

V gene	clone size	J gene	D gene	CDR3 protein	CDR3 DNA
TRBV19	few	TRBJ2-7	TRBD2	CATLAGGFYEQYF	TGTGCCACCTTAGCGGGAGGCTTCTACGAGCAGTACTTC
TRBV4-1	once	TRBJ1-1	.	CASSQLSTGKVGNTEAFF	TGCGCCAGCAGCCAATTGAGTACAGGGAAAGTTGGAAACACTGAAGCTTTCTTT
TRBV7-2	.	TRBJ2-1	.	CASSLDTYNEQFF	TGTGCCAGCAGCTTAGACACCTACAATGAGCAGTTCTTC
TRBV7-9	.	TRBJ2-1	.	CASSPRTDNEQFF	TGTGCCAGCAGCCCCAGGACAGACAATGAGCAGTTCTTC
TRBV6-1	few	TRBJ1-5	.	CASSEVGPQHF	TGTGCCAGCAGTGAGGTCGGGCCCCAGCATTTT
TRBV4-1	.	TRBJ2-5	TRBD2	CASSRGTSDWETQYF	TGCGCCAGCAGTAGGGGGACTAGCGATTGGGAGACCCAGTACTTC
TRBV11-2	once	TRBJ2-5	TRBD1	CASRVTTGRETQYF	TGTGCCAGCAGGGTTACGACAGGGCGCGAGACCCAGTACTTC
TRBV9	.	TRBJ2-3	TRBD1	CASSVAQPGTGGVPTDTQYF	TGTGCCAGCAGCGTAGCCCAACCGGGGACAGGGGGAGTCCCCACAGATACGCAGTATTTT
TRBV7-2	.	TRBJ1-4	.	CASSPVSTNEKLFF	TGTGCCAGCAGTCCAGTCTCAACTAATGAAAAACTGTTTTTT
TRBV12-3/TRBV12-4	.	TRBJ1-4	.	CASSLGPHVFF	TGTGCCAGCAGTTTAGGGCCGCATGTGTTTTTT
TRBV5-1	.	TRBJ2-4	TRBD1	CASSWRTGLAKNIQYF	TGCGCCAGCAGCTGGCGGACAGGATTAGCCAAAAACATTCAGTACTTC
TRBV19	.	TRBJ2-2	TRBD1	CASSKGTANTGELFF	TGTGCCAGTAGTAAGGGGACAGCGAACACCGGGGAGCTGTTTTTT
TRBV9	.	TRBJ1-4	TRBD1	CASSQTGRDEKLFF	TGTGCCAGCAGCCAGACAGGGAGAGATGAAAAACTGTTTTTT
TRBV6-5	.	TRBJ1-5	.	CASTNRFSQPQHF	TGTGCCAGCACCAATAGGTTTAGTCAGCCCCAGCATTTT
TRBV5-1	.	TRBJ1-1	.	CASKPMQGLGTEAFF	TGCGCCAGCAAGCCCATGCAGGGGCTGGGCACTGAAGCTTTCTTT
TRBV9	.	TRBJ2-1	.	CASSLDYNEQFF	TGTGCCAGCAGCCTCGATTACAATGAGCAGTTCTTC
TRBV2	.	TRBJ1-3	.	CASSEQGNSGNTIYF	TGTGCCAGCAGTGAGCAGGGCAACTCTGGAAACACCATATATTTT
TRBV7-9	once	TRBJ1-1	TRBD1	CASTPTGGNTEAFF	TGTGCCAGCACTCCGACAGGGGGAAACACTGAAGCTTTCTTT
TRBV6-5	.	TRBJ1-1	.	CASSYSQGLNTEAFF	TGTGCCAGCAGTTACTCGCAGGGATTAAACACTGAAGCTTTCTTT
TRBV6-2/TRBV6-3	.	TRBJ2-1	TRBD2	CASSEPSGSYNEQFF	TGTGCCAGCAGCGAACCTAGCGGGTCCTACAATGAGCAGTTCTTC
TRBV7-8	.	TRBJ1-6	TRBD1	CASSFGQGARNSPLHF	TGTGCCAGCAGCTTCGGACAGGGGGCGCGTAATTCACCCCTCCACTTT
TRBV7-8	.	TRBJ1-5	.	CASSPDGSNQPQHF	TGTGCCAGCAGCCCAGACGGGAGCAATCAGCCCCAGCATTTT
TRBV13	.	TRBJ2-3	.	CASRAGAFRDTQYF	TGTGCCAGCAGGGCGGGGGCCTTTAGAGATACGCAGTATTTT
TRBV2	.	TRBJ2-7	.	CASIGSFTYEQYF	TGTGCCAGCATCGGCAGTTTCACCTACGAGCAGTACTTC
TRBV27	.	TRBJ1-2	TRBD1	CASSSADRDGGYTF	TGTGCCAGCAGTTCAGCGGACAGGGATGGAGGCTACACCTTC
TRBV5-1	.	TRBJ1-4	.	CASSVEGVYNEKLFF	TGCGCCAGCAGCGTTGAGGGGGTCTATAATGAAAAACTGTTTTTT
TRBV4-1	.	TRBJ1-2	.	CASSQVGYGYTF	TGCGCCAGCAGCCAAGTAGGCTATGGCTACACCTTC
TRBV29-1	few	TRBJ1-5	TRBD1	CSVGQGDQPQHF	TGCAGCGTGGGACAGGGGGATCAGCCCCAGCATTTT
TRBV2	.	TRBJ1-1	.	CASSEVAGLEAFF	TGTGCCAGCAGTGAAGTGGCAGGGCTAGAAGCTTTCTTT
TRBV6-4	.	TRBJ1-2	TRBD1	CASRGQLDYGYTF	TGTGCCAGCAGGGGACAGTTAGACTATGGCTACACCTTC
TRBV7-9	.	TRBJ1-5	TRBD1	CASSRSGQGHNSNQPQHF	TGTGCCAGCAGCCGATCCGGACAGGGCCACAATTCCAATCAGCCCCAGCATTTT
TRBV2	.	TRBJ2-3	TRBD2	CASRPGLGTDTQYF	TGTGCCAGCAGGCCGGGACTAGGCACAGATACGCAGTATTTT
TRBV4-3	few	TRBJ2-6	.	CASSQTREGPSGANVLTF	TGCGCCAGCAGCCAAACCCGGGAAGGGCCTTCTGGGGCCAACGTCCTGACTTTC
TRBV6-5	.	TRBJ2-1	.	CASSYSWGSHEQFF	TGTGCCAGCAGTTACTCCTGGGGGAGTCATGAGCAGTTCTTC
TRBV29-1	.	TRBJ2-2	.	CSAVQARGGELFF	TGCAGCGCTGTGCAAGCGCGAGGCGGGGAGCTGTTTTTT
TRBV19	.	TRBJ2-3	.	CASSPLASRSDTQYF	TGTGCCAGTAGTCCCCTAGCGTCGAGGTCAGATACGCAGTATTTT
TRBV7-9	.	TRBJ1-2	TRBD1	CASTLLTGEDRFGYTF	TGTGCCAGCACATTACTTACAGGGGAGGACCGATTTGGCTACACCTTC
TRBV11-2	.	TRBJ1-2	.	CASSLDVSGRDGYTF	TGTGCCAGCAGCTTAGATGTGTCAGGGCGTGATGGCTACACCTTC
TRBV2	.	TRBJ2-1	.	CASSLLEDESYNEQFF	TGTGCCAGCAGCCTCCTTGAGGACGAATCCTACAATGAGCAGTTCTTC
TRBV19	.	TRBJ1-1	.	CASSIGGTLNTEAFF	TGTGCCAGTAGTATAGGTGGGACTCTGAACACTGAAGCTTTCTTT
TRBV30	.	TRBJ2-7	.	CAWSFKYEQYF	TGTGCCTGGAGCTTCAAATACGAGCAGTACTTC
TRBV5-8	once	TRBJ2-5	.	CASSSGIQETQYF	TGTGCCAGCAGCTCCGGGATTCAAGAGACCCAGTACTTC
TRBV6-5	.	TRBJ1-1	.	CASSYDSSSEAFF	TGTGCCAGCAGTTACGACAGCAGCTCTGAAGCTTTCTTT
TRBV7-3	.	TRBJ2-3	.	CASSSGSGSGTQYF	TGTGCCAGCAGCTCGGGATCGGGGAGCGGCACGCAGTATTTT
TRBV7-2	.	TRBJ2-7	TRBD2	CASSLGGLAGAAAGQYF	TGTGCCAGCAGCTTAGGGGGACTAGCGGGGGCCGCGGCCGGGCAGTACTTC
TRBV3-1/TRBV3-2	.	TRBJ2-2	.	CASSPPAFFGANTGELFF	TGTGCCAGCAGCCCCCCCGCCTTTTTCGGCGCGAACACCGGGGAGCTGTTTTTT
TRBV6-6	.	TRBJ2-1	.	CASSLGGPPYNEQFF	TGTGCCAGCAGTTTGGGGGGCCCCCCCTACAATGAGCAGTTCTTC
TRBV7-9	.	TRBJ1-4	TRBD1	CASSSRQGPVEKLFF	TGTGCCAGCAGCTCCCGACAGGGGCCTGTTGAAAAACTGTTTTTT
TRBV10-3	.	TRBJ1-5	TRBD1	CAISADRARNQPQHF	TGTGCCATCAGCGCGGACAGGGCCCGCAATCAGCCCCAGCATTTT
TRBV20-1	.	TRBJ1-5	.	CSASTLSVGQANNQPQHF	TGCAGTGCTAGTACCCTTTCGGTCGGCCAGGCGAACAATCAGCCCCAGCATTTT
TRBV28	.	TRBJ1-6	.	CASTRGEKAPLHF	TGTGCCAGCACACGAGGGGAGAAGGCACCCCTCCACTTT
TRBV5-1	few	TRBJ2-6	.	CASSQDVTGANVLTF	TGCGCCAGCAGCCAGGACGTGACAGGGGCCAACGTCCTGACTTTC
TRBV28	.	TRBJ2-1	TRBD2	CASSSFGEAGAYNEQFF	TGTGCCAGCAGTTCCTTCGGAGAAGCGGGGGCCTACAATGAGCAGTTCTTC
TRBV19	.	TRBJ2-2	TRBD1	CASRRTGTGELFF	TGTGCCAGTAGGAGGACAGGGACCGGGGAGCTGTTTTTT
TRBV5-1	.	TRBJ2-3	TRBD2	CASSILTSGAGDTQYF	TGCGCCAGCAGCATCCTGACTAGCGGGGCGGGAGATACGCAGTATTTT
TRBV11-2	.	TRBJ1-5	TRBD1	CASSPDRGNQPQHF	TGTGCCAGCAGCCCGGACAGGGGGAATCAGCCCCAGCATTTT
TRBV4-2	.	TRBJ2-7	.	CASSQERQGFYEQYF	TGTGCCAGCAGCCAAGAGAGGCAGGGCTTCTACGAGCAGTACTTC
TRBV7-3	.	TRBJ2-2	TRBD1	CASRLDRVNTGELFF	TGTGCCAGCAGGCTAGACAGGGTGAACACCGGGGAGCTGTTTTTT